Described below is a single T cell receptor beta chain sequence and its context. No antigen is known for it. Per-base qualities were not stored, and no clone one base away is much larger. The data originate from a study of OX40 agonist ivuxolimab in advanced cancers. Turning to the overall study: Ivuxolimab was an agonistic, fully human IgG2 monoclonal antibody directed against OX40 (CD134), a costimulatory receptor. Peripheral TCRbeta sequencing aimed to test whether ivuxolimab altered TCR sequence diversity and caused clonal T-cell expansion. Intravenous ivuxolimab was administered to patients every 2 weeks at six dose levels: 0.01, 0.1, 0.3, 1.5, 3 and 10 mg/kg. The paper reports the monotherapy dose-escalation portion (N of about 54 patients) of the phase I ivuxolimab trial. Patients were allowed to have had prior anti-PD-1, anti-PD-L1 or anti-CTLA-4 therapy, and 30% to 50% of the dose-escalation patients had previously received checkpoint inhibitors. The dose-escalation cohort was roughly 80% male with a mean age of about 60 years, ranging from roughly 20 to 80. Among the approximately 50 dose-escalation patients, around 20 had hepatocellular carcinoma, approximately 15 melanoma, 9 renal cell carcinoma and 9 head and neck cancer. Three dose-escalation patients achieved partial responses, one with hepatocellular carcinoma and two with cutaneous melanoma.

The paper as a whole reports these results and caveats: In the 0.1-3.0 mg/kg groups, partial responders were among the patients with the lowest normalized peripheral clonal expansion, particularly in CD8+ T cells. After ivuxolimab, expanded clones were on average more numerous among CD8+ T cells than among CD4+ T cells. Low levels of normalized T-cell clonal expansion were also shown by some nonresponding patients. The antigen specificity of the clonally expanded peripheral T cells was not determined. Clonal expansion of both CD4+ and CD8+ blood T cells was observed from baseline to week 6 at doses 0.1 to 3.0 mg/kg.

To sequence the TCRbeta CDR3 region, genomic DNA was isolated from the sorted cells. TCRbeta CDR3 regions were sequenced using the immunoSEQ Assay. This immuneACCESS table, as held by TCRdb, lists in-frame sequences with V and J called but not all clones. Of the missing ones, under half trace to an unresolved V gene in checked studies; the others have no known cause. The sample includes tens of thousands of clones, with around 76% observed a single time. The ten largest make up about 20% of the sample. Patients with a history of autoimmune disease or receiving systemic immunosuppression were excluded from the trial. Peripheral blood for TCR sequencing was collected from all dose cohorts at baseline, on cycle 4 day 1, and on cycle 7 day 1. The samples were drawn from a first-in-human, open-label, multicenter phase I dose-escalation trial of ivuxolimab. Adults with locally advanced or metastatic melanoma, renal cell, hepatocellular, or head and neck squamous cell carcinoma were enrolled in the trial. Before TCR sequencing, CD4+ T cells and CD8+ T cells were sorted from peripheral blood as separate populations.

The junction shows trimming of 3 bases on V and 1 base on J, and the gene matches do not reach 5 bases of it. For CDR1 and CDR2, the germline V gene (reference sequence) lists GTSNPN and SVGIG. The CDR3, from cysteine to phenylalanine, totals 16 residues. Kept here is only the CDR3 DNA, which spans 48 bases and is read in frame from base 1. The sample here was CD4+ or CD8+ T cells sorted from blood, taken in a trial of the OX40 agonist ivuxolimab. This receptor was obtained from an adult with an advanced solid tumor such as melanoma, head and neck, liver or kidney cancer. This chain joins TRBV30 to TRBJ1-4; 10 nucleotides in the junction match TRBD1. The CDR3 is CAWRPDRGGTNEKLFF. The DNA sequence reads TGTGCCTGGAGGCCGGACAGGGGGGGAACTAATGAAAAACTGTTTTTT.